This T cell receptor (beta chain) was documented in a study of radiation and T cells in renal cell carcinoma. Turning to the study itself: Nephrectomy followed 15 Gy stereotactic body radiation by 4 weeks. Study-wide results and limits: Baseline intratumoral clonotype presence is unknown without pretreatment biopsies.

Time point noted: baseline pretreatment blood. The treatment is: 15 Gy SBRT to primary tumor, nephrectomy 4 weeks later. Radiation-treated patients gave blood at baseline, week 2 and week 4. Clear cell pathology was present in this patient's renal cell carcinoma. TCRdb's copy holds only in-frame clones and misses some; the assay was immunoSEQ multiplex PCR. The profile covers more than 95,000 clones, with approximately 78% appearing a single time and around 3% taken by the ten largest. V was shortened by 5 bases and J by 7 bases, with 12 bases between the two germline ends. Germline lookup yields CDR1 GTSNPN and CDR2 SVGIG (reference sequence). The CDR3 has 11 residues. Turning to this clone: Its target is unknown.

Here the sequenced sample was blood, taken from a patient whose treatment included radiotherapy and nephrectomy. This receptor was obtained from a woman aged 55 to 70 with renal cell carcinoma. The chain uses TRBV30 and TRBJ2-7; D may be TRBD2 (5 bases). CDR3 amino acids: CAWWIPGEQYF. As DNA, the CDR3 is TGTGCCTGGTGGATCCCGGGGGAGCAGTACTTC.